A selection of T cell receptor beta chains follows, all from one sample in a study of vaccination and CD4 T cells after COVID-19. For these receptors, no antigen is known. Via MiXCR, TCRdb re-called the PCR reads, giving one row per CDR3 protein. Here the sample spans under 8,000 distinct CDR3 sequences, 58% being singletons. The sequenced sample was CD4+ T cells from blood, cultured in vitro. The receptors here all came from a human donor who had recovered from COVID-19. Both conserved end residues are part of each CDR3. The order of the fields is J gene, clone size, V gene, D gene, CDR3 DNA, CDR3 protein. D genes are given only for firm matches. The listing skips clone size in some rows; elsewhere it reads once, few, many or a size class.

j_call: TRBJ2-3
clone_size: once
v_call: TRBV20-1
d_call: TRBD2
cdr3_nt: TGCAGTGCTAGAGATACCGGGGGGGAAGATACGCAGTATTTT
cdr3_aa: CSARDTGGEDTQYF

j_call: TRBJ2-3
clone_size: large
v_call: TRBV7-3
d_call: NA
cdr3_nt: TGTGCCAGCAGCTTATATGCGGATACGCAGTATTTT
cdr3_aa: CASSLYADTQYF

j_call: TRBJ2-2
clone_size: NA
v_call: TRBV28
d_call: NA
cdr3_nt: TGTGCCAGCAGTCCCCCGGGCAGGGGCACCGGGGAGCTGTTTTTT
cdr3_aa: CASSPPGRGTGELFF

j_call: TRBJ1-2
clone_size: NA
v_call: TRBV27
d_call: TRBD1
cdr3_nt: TGTGCCAGCACCGTAGCCCTCAGGGGGGTGGATGTCTATGGCTACACCTTC
cdr3_aa: CASTVALRGVDVYGYTF

j_call: TRBJ1-1
clone_size: NA
v_call: TRBV20-1
d_call: NA
cdr3_nt: TGCAGTGCTAGAGCCCGTCACTCCGTGAACACTGAAGCTTTCTTT
cdr3_aa: CSARARHSVNTEAFF

j_call: TRBJ1-5
clone_size: few
v_call: TRBV12-5
d_call: TRBD1
cdr3_nt: TGTGCTAGTGCTCCGGGACAGGGTAATCAGCCCCAGCATTTT
cdr3_aa: CASAPGQGNQPQHF

j_call: TRBJ2-7
clone_size: few
v_call: TRBV2
d_call: TRBD1
cdr3_nt: TGTGCCAGCAAGCGACAGGGGGGAAGGAACGAGCAGTACTTC
cdr3_aa: CASKRQGGRNEQYF

j_call: TRBJ2-2
clone_size: few
v_call: TRBV12-3/TRBV12-4
d_call: TRBD1
cdr3_nt: TGTGCCAGCAGTCCCGACAGGGGGCGCGACACCGGGGAGCTGTTTTTT
cdr3_aa: CASSPDRGRDTGELFF

j_call: TRBJ2-1
clone_size: NA
v_call: TRBV7-9
d_call: NA
cdr3_nt: TGTGCCAGCAGCTTAGCTCTTAGGGGGGATGAGCAGTTCTTC
cdr3_aa: CASSLALRGDEQFF

j_call: TRBJ1-1
clone_size: NA
v_call: TRBV7-9
d_call: NA
cdr3_nt: TGTGCCAGCAGCCGGATGGGCAGGGGCAGTGGAACTGAAGCTTTCTTT
cdr3_aa: CASSRMGRGSGTEAFF

j_call: TRBJ1-5
clone_size: few
v_call: TRBV24-1
d_call: NA
cdr3_nt: TGTGCCACCAGTGGCAGGGCGAGCAATCAGCCCCAGCATTTT
cdr3_aa: CATSGRASNQPQHF

j_call: TRBJ1-5
clone_size: once
v_call: TRBV2
d_call: NA
cdr3_nt: TGTGCCAGCAGTGACAGTTCCGGATATAGCAATCAGCCCCAGCATTTT
cdr3_aa: CASSDSSGYSNQPQHF

j_call: TRBJ1-5
clone_size: NA
v_call: TRBV6-1
d_call: NA
cdr3_nt: TGTGCCAGCAGTAAACAGGGACGAGATCAGCCCCAGCATTTT
cdr3_aa: CASSKQGRDQPQHF

j_call: TRBJ2-3
clone_size: NA
v_call: TRBV7-2
d_call: NA
cdr3_nt: TGTGCCAGCAGCTTAGGGCGCGATACGCAGTATTTT
cdr3_aa: CASSLGRDTQYF

j_call: TRBJ2-5
clone_size: few
v_call: TRBV7-2
d_call: NA
cdr3_nt: TGTGCCAGCAGCTTATCCAGGCAGGAGACCCAGTACTTC
cdr3_aa: CASSLSRQETQYF

j_call: TRBJ2-7
clone_size: NA
v_call: TRBV28
d_call: TRBD2
cdr3_nt: TGTGCCAGCGTGGGACTAGCGGGATTCTACGAGCAGTACTTC
cdr3_aa: CASVGLAGFYEQYF

j_call: TRBJ2-3
clone_size: NA
v_call: TRBV24-1
d_call: TRBD1
cdr3_nt: TGTGCCACCTTCCCGGCTCACAGGGGGGGCACAGATACGCAGTATTTT
cdr3_aa: CATFPAHRGGTDTQYF